The present TCR beta chain was sequenced within a study of cytomegalovirus exposure and HLA in healthy donors. Trimming at V came to 5 bases and at J to 2 bases, leaving 9 bases not matched to a gene. The CDR3 is 16 residues long. The germline V gene encodes CDR1 MNHEY and CDR2 SMNVEV (reference sequence). The PCR used 60 Vbeta and 13 Jbeta primers. Only in-frame clones appear in the TCRdb table, and some are missing; sequencing was by immunoSEQ multiplex PCR. The sample holds over 150,000 clones; roughly 80% are singletons and the top ten take approximately 7%. Material: PBMCs. The chain combines TRBV27 with TRBJ2-7; the match to TRBD1 covers 10 bases. The TCR sequence derives from a woman aged 25-40 years in good health and CMV-seropositive. The CDR3 spells CASSKRQGARTYEQYF. For the CDR3, the DNA is TGTGCCAGCAGTAAACGACAGGGGGCACGGACCTACGAGCAGTACTTC.